Listed below are T cell receptor beta chains from one sample, sequenced in a study of post-analysis software for immune sequencing data. TCRdb used MiXCR to reprocess the PCR reads, holding one entry per CDR3 protein. The data hold under 650,000 distinct CDR3 sequences, with 44% observed a single time. Sequenced input: blood. Receptor source: a girl under 18 with multiple sclerosis. CDR3s include the opening cysteine and the closing phenylalanine or tryptophan. The D gene is left open where the match is weak. A clone size is listed for some rows: how often the clone was seen (once, few, many), or a class if it is expanded.

abundance | d_gene | j_gene | v_gene | len | CDR3aa | CDR3nt
- | - | TRBJ1-2 | TRBV12-3/TRBV12-4 | 12 | CASSLVGAGYTF | TGTGCCAGCAGTCTGGTTGGGGCTGGCTACACCTTC
- | - | TRBJ2-5 | TRBV5-5 | 12 | CASSFSWETQYF | TGTGCCAGCAGCTTCTCCTGGGAGACCCAGTACTTC
- | - | TRBJ1-2 | TRBV29-1 | 13 | CSVSPGFNGSYTF | TGCAGCGTTTCCCCTGGGTTTAACGGGAGCTACACCTTC
- | - | TRBJ2-1 | TRBV5-1 | 12 | CATSWGNNEQFF | TGCGCCACTTCCTGGGGCAACAATGAGCAGTTCTTC
- | TRBD1 | TRBJ2-7 | TRBV12-3/TRBV12-4 | 19 | CASSSDYDGRQGNSYEQYF | TGTGCCAGCAGTTCGGACTACGACGGGAGACAGGGGAACTCCTACGAGCAGTACTTC
- | TRBD2 | TRBJ2-3 | TRBV7-9 | 16 | CASSLREGRDTDTQYF | TGTGCCAGCAGCTTAAGGGAGGGGCGGGACACAGATACGCAGTATTTT
few | TRBD2 | TRBJ2-7 | TRBV27 | 15 | CASSLGTSGRNEQYF | TGTGCCAGCAGTTTGGGAACTAGCGGGAGGAACGAGCAGTACTTC
- | - | TRBJ2-7 | TRBV10-3 | 11 | CAISEESEQYF | TGTGCCATCAGTGAGGAGTCCGAGCAGTACTTC
- | - | TRBJ1-2 | TRBV19 | 15 | CASISRAGFNYGYTF | TGTGCCAGTATCTCTCGGGCAGGCTTCAACTATGGCTACACCTTC
- | - | TRBJ1-5 | TRBV5-1 | 15 | CASSLVPGVFQPQHF | TGCGCCAGCAGCTTGGTTCCAGGGGTGTTTCAGCCCCAGCATTTT
- | - | TRBJ1-2 | TRBV27 | 13 | CASSSTGSLGYTF | TGTGCCAGCAGTTCCACAGGCAGTCTTGGCTACACCTTC
few | - | TRBJ2-1 | TRBV10-3 | 13 | CAIKGLLYNEQFF | TGTGCCATCAAGGGGCTACTTTACAATGAGCAGTTCTTC
- | TRBD1 | TRBJ2-3 | TRBV20-1 | 13 | CSASKQGEDTQYF | TGCAGTGCTAGTAAGCAGGGGGAGGATACGCAGTATTTT
few | - | TRBJ2-7 | TRBV11-2 | 15 | CASSPGTLTGYEQYF | TGTGCCAGCAGCCCCGGGACTCTCACGGGCTACGAGCAGTACTTC
- | - | TRBJ2-5 | TRBV3-1 | 16 | CASSQRAPGRVQTQYF | TGTGCCAGCAGCCAGCGAGCCCCGGGGCGGGTGCAGACCCAGTACTTC
few | TRBD2 | TRBJ2-3 | TRBV10-3 | 14 | CATSSGGATDTQYF | TGTGCCACCTCTAGCGGGGGGGCCACAGATACGCAGTATTTT
few | TRBD2 | TRBJ2-1 | TRBV6-5 | 17 | CASSYSKASGSYNEQFF | TGTGCCAGCAGTTACTCGAAGGCTAGCGGCTCCTACAATGAGCAGTTCTTC
- | - | TRBJ1-2 | TRBV12-3/TRBV12-4 | 15 | CASSPPRGEADGYTF | TGTGCCAGCAGTCCTCCGCGGGGCGAGGCGGATGGCTACACCTTC
few | TRBD1 | TRBJ2-5 | TRBV9 | 17 | CASSDGDSETEKETQYF | TGTGCCAGCAGCGATGGGGACAGCGAAACAGAAAAAGAGACCCAGTACTTC
few | TRBD2 | TRBJ2-7 | TRBV5-1 | 15 | CASSREGRGGDEQYF | TGCGCCAGCAGCCGGGAGGGCAGGGGAGGCGACGAGCAGTACTTC
- | - | TRBJ2-5 | TRBV3-1 | 14 | CASSRRTIEETQYF | TGTGCCAGCAGCCGGAGGACTATTGAAGAGACCCAGTACTTC
- | - | TRBJ1-4 | TRBV7-9 | 17 | CASSSALAYSTNEKLFF | TGTGCCAGCAGCTCCGCCCTTGCTTATTCAACTAATGAAAAACTGTTTTTT
few | - | TRBJ2-1 | TRBV6-2/TRBV6-3 | 13 | CASSYSLRNEQFF | TGTGCCAGCAGTTACTCGCTCAGGAATGAGCAGTTCTTC
few | TRBD2 | TRBJ2-3 | TRBV7-6 | 17 | CASSLATSGSLGNTQYF | TGTGCCAGCAGCTTAGCGACTAGCGGGAGTCTGGGAAATACGCAGTATTTT
- | - | TRBJ1-4 | TRBV12-3/TRBV12-4 | 13 | CASRFGPNEKLFF | TGTGCCAGCAGATTCGGGCCCAATGAAAAACTGTTTTTT
- | TRBD1 | TRBJ2-7 | TRBV15 | 15 | CATSSFQGDPYEQYF | TGTGCCACCAGCAGTTTCCAGGGGGACCCCTACGAGCAGTACTTC
once | - | TRBJ1-1 | TRBV12-3/TRBV12-4 | 14 | CASSGHRTVTEAFF | TGTGCCAGCAGTGGCCACCGGACAGTTACTGAAGCTTTCTTT
- | - | TRBJ1-4 | TRBV29-1 | 12 | CSVRDGNEKLFF | TGCAGCGTCCGGGACGGTAATGAAAAACTGTTTTTT
- | - | TRBJ2-1 | TRBV5-1 | 14 | CASTLPGGYNEQFF | TGCGCCAGCACTCTGCCCGGAGGTTACAATGAGCAGTTCTTC
- | TRBD1 | TRBJ1-2 | TRBV12-3/TRBV12-4 | 15 | CASSFTRSGGDGYTF | TGTGCCAGCAGTTTTACGCGGTCAGGGGGGGATGGCTACACCTTC
few | - | TRBJ1-5 | TRBV20-1 | 12 | CSASLSNQPQHF | TGCAGTGCTAGTCTTAGCAATCAGCCCCAGCATTTT
- | - | TRBJ2-7 | TRBV6-6 | 14 | CASTHPHRTYEQYF | TGTGCCAGCACCCACCCGCATAGAACCTACGAGCAGTACTTC
- | - | TRBJ2-5 | TRBV30 | 14 | CAWSVLSLGETQYF | TGTGCCTGGAGTGTACTGTCCCTAGGAGAGACCCAGTACTTC
few | TRBD1 | TRBJ2-5 | TRBV28 | 15 | CASTWAGGLGETQYF | TGTGCCAGCACCTGGGCAGGGGGCCTGGGGGAGACCCAGTACTTC
few | - | TRBJ2-1 | TRBV3-1 | 13 | CASSPGWRNEQFF | TGTGCCAGCAGCCCAGGGTGGCGGAATGAGCAGTTCTTC
few | - | TRBJ1-1 | TRBV6-1 | 12 | CASSQTGDEAFF | TGTGCCAGCAGCCAGACAGGAGACGAAGCTTTCTTT
- | - | TRBJ2-3 | TRBV2 | 16 | CASSFHLAISTDTQYF | TGTGCCAGCAGTTTCCACCTAGCGATTAGCACAGATACGCAGTATTTT
- | - | TRBJ2-7 | TRBV6-1 | 13 | CASSVGLTYEQYF | TGTGCCAGCAGTGTCGGGCTGACCTACGAGCAGTACTTC
few | - | TRBJ2-1 | TRBV7-9 | 12 | CASSSSGNEQFF | TGTGCCAGCAGCTCCTCTGGGAATGAGCAGTTCTTC